These T cell receptor beta chains were read from a single sample in a study of Ad26.COV2.S vaccination and SARS-CoV-2 variants. Assay: immunoSEQ multiplex PCR; the TCRdb copy retains only in-frame clones and omits some. The sample includes about 460,000 clones, nearly 90% of them seen just once. The sequencing here drew on peripheral blood, taken in a trial of Ad26.COV2.S vaccine versus placebo. The receptors stem from a person aged 18 to 65 who received the Ad26.COV2.S COVID-19 vaccine or a placebo. Each CDR3 is given with its conserved first and last residue. The D gene is left open where the match is weak. Clone sizes are given selectively: once, few, many, or a class where the clone is expanded.

V gene: TRBV4-2; clone size: .; D gene: .; J gene: TRBJ2-2; CDR3 DNA: TGTGCCAGCAGCCCAGTTACCGGGGAGCTGTTTTTT; CDR3 protein: CASSPVTGELFF
V gene: TRBV28; clone size: .; D gene: TRBD2; J gene: TRBJ2-1; CDR3 DNA: TGTGCCAGCAGTTTGGCGGGAGGCATACAGTTCTTC; CDR3 protein: CASSLAGGIQFF
V gene: TRBV4-3; clone size: once; D gene: TRBD1; J gene: TRBJ1-4; CDR3 DNA: TGCGCCAGCAGCCAAGCGGCCGGGACAGAGAATGAAAAACTGTTTTTT; CDR3 protein: CASSQAAGTENEKLFF
V gene: TRBV9; clone size: few; D gene: .; J gene: TRBJ1-1; CDR3 DNA: TGTGCCAGCAGCGTAGACAGGGACACTGAAGCTTTCTTT; CDR3 protein: CASSVDRDTEAFF
V gene: TRBV5-1; clone size: .; D gene: .; J gene: TRBJ1-1; CDR3 DNA: TGCGCCAGCAGCGAGGACGGTTGGGGGGCCCGGAACACTGAAGCTTTCTTT; CDR3 protein: CASSEDGWGARNTEAFF
V gene: TRBV30; clone size: .; D gene: .; J gene: TRBJ1-2; CDR3 DNA: TGTGCCTGGGGCCCCCAGCTAAGAACACATGGCTACACCTTC; CDR3 protein: CAWGPQLRTHGYTF
V gene: TRBV19; clone size: .; D gene: .; J gene: TRBJ2-2; CDR3 DNA: TGTGCCAGTAGATCAGCTAGATTAGGGGAGCTGTTTTTT; CDR3 protein: CASRSARLGELFF
V gene: TRBV18; clone size: .; D gene: .; J gene: TRBJ2-7; CDR3 DNA: TGTGCCAGCTCACCACCGGGGCATACCTACGAGCAGTACTTC; CDR3 protein: CASSPPGHTYEQYF
V gene: TRBV29-1; clone size: .; D gene: .; J gene: TRBJ1-2; CDR3 DNA: TGCAGCGTTGAATCGATAGACACGCGGGGCTACACCTTC; CDR3 protein: CSVESIDTRGYTF
V gene: TRBV3-1/TRBV3-2; clone size: once; D gene: .; J gene: TRBJ1-2; CDR3 DNA: TGTGCCAGCAGCCAAGATCTAACAGGAACCTATGGCTACACCTTC; CDR3 protein: CASSQDLTGTYGYTF
V gene: TRBV3-1/TRBV3-2; clone size: .; D gene: TRBD1; J gene: TRBJ2-1; CDR3 DNA: TGTGCCAGCAGCCGTGGGACAGGGACACTAGATGAGCAGTTCTTC; CDR3 protein: CASSRGTGTLDEQFF
V gene: TRBV6-5; clone size: .; D gene: .; J gene: TRBJ1-4; CDR3 DNA: TGTGCCAGCAGAAGTCCCGGTTTGGGACTGTTTTTT; CDR3 protein: CASRSPGLGLFF
V gene: TRBV9; clone size: once; D gene: TRBD1; J gene: TRBJ2-2; CDR3 DNA: TGTGCCAGCAGCGTAGAATCCAGGGGGAGAAACACCGGGGAGCTGTTTTTT; CDR3 protein: CASSVESRGRNTGELFF
V gene: TRBV19; clone size: .; D gene: .; J gene: TRBJ1-5; CDR3 DNA: TGTGCCAGTAGTTTGGCAGGGGATCAGCCCCAGCATTTT; CDR3 protein: CASSLAGDQPQHF
V gene: TRBV19; clone size: .; D gene: TRBD2; J gene: TRBJ2-1; CDR3 DNA: TGTGCCAGTAGTATAGATCTAGCGGGGGCCCACAATGAGCAGTTCTTC; CDR3 protein: CASSIDLAGAHNEQFF
V gene: TRBV5-4; clone size: .; D gene: TRBD1; J gene: TRBJ2-7; CDR3 DNA: TGTGCCAGCAGCTTAGGACAGGATCCTGTCTACGAGCAGTACTTC; CDR3 protein: CASSLGQDPVYEQYF
V gene: TRBV2; clone size: .; D gene: .; J gene: TRBJ2-5; CDR3 DNA: TGTGCCAGCAGTGAGAATTTGGGAAGGGAGACCCAGTACTTC; CDR3 protein: CASSENLGRETQYF
V gene: TRBV7-2; clone size: .; D gene: .; J gene: TRBJ2-6; CDR3 DNA: TGTGCCAGCAGCTTAGGACGCCTATACAGATCTGGGGCCAACGTCCTGACTTTC; CDR3 protein: CASSLGRLYRSGANVLTF
V gene: TRBV14; clone size: .; D gene: TRBD2; J gene: TRBJ2-7; CDR3 DNA: TGTGCCAGCAGCCGCGGGAGGGGCCTTACCTACGAGCAGTACTTC; CDR3 protein: CASSRGRGLTYEQYF
V gene: TRBV3-1/TRBV3-2; clone size: .; D gene: TRBD1; J gene: TRBJ1-4; CDR3 DNA: TGTGCCAGCAGCCCAGGGGGGCATCCTAATGAAAAACTGTTTTTT; CDR3 protein: CASSPGGHPNEKLFF
V gene: TRBV27; clone size: few; D gene: TRBD1; J gene: TRBJ1-1; CDR3 DNA: TGTGCCAGCAGCCTAGCCTCAGGGGGGATGAACACTGAAGCTTTCTTT; CDR3 protein: CASSLASGGMNTEAFF
V gene: TRBV11-3; clone size: .; D gene: .; J gene: TRBJ1-3; CDR3 DNA: TGTGCCAGCAGCCCTGGGGCCTCTGGAAACACCATATATTTT; CDR3 protein: CASSPGASGNTIYF
V gene: TRBV18; clone size: few; D gene: .; J gene: TRBJ1-2; CDR3 DNA: TGTGCCAGCTCACCACGTCGGACAGACTATGGCTACACCTTC; CDR3 protein: CASSPRRTDYGYTF
V gene: TRBV4-3; clone size: .; D gene: TRBD1; J gene: TRBJ1-1; CDR3 DNA: TGCGCCAGCAGCCAAGAAGACCGGGACAGGGTCACTGAAGCTTTCTTT; CDR3 protein: CASSQEDRDRVTEAFF
V gene: TRBV19; clone size: .; D gene: TRBD1; J gene: TRBJ1-1; CDR3 DNA: TGTGCCAGTAGTTATACAGGGGGTATCACTGAAGCTTTCTTT; CDR3 protein: CASSYTGGITEAFF
V gene: TRBV27; clone size: few; D gene: TRBD2; J gene: TRBJ2-2; CDR3 DNA: TGTGCCAGCAGTTTGAGGCGGGGGGGATACACCGGGGAGCTGTTTTTT; CDR3 protein: CASSLRRGGYTGELFF
V gene: TRBV7-2; clone size: .; D gene: TRBD2; J gene: TRBJ2-1; CDR3 DNA: TGTGCCAGCAGCTTGCAACTAGCGGGGGGCTTCTATGAGCAGTTCTTC; CDR3 protein: CASSLQLAGGFYEQFF
V gene: TRBV3-1/TRBV3-2; clone size: .; D gene: TRBD2; J gene: TRBJ2-5; CDR3 DNA: TGTGCCAGCAGCCTTGGCGGGGGCCAAGAGACCCAGTACTTC; CDR3 protein: CASSLGGGQETQYF
V gene: TRBV28; clone size: .; D gene: .; J gene: TRBJ1-4; CDR3 DNA: TGTGCCAGCAGGTCCCCGGGCCCCCCTAATGAAAAACTGTTTTTT; CDR3 protein: CASRSPGPPNEKLFF
V gene: TRBV5-1; clone size: .; D gene: .; J gene: TRBJ1-2; CDR3 DNA: TGCGCCAGCAGTGACAACTTTAACTATGGCTACACCTTC; CDR3 protein: CASSDNFNYGYTF
V gene: TRBV30; clone size: .; D gene: .; J gene: TRBJ1-1; CDR3 DNA: TGTGCCTGTCAACCGAACACTGAAGCTTTCTTT; CDR3 protein: CACQPNTEAFF
V gene: TRBV15; clone size: once; D gene: TRBD1; J gene: TRBJ1-5; CDR3 DNA: TGTGCCACCAGCAGAGATGGCCGACAGGGAAGATATCAGCCCCAGCATTTT; CDR3 protein: CATSRDGRQGRYQPQHF
V gene: TRBV4-1; clone size: .; D gene: .; J gene: TRBJ1-5; CDR3 DNA: TGCGCCAGCAGCCAAGAACCGGGGGGTCGCAATCAGCCCCAGCATTTT; CDR3 protein: CASSQEPGGRNQPQHF
V gene: TRBV5-1; clone size: .; D gene: TRBD2; J gene: TRBJ2-3; CDR3 DNA: TGCGCCAGCAGCTTCTCTAGCGGGAGGCGCACAGATACGCAGTATTTT; CDR3 protein: CASSFSSGRRTDTQYF
V gene: TRBV11-2; clone size: .; D gene: TRBD2; J gene: TRBJ2-1; CDR3 DNA: TGTGCCAGCAGCTTATTCCCCCCCTCCGGGACTAGCGGGGGTCAGCAGTTCTTC; CDR3 protein: CASSLFPPSGTSGGQQFF
V gene: TRBV29-1; clone size: .; D gene: TRBD1; J gene: TRBJ1-2; CDR3 DNA: TGCAGCGGACTTAAGACAGGGTCTAACTATGGCTACACCTTC; CDR3 protein: CSGLKTGSNYGYTF
V gene: TRBV12-1; clone size: .; D gene: .; J gene: TRBJ2-7; CDR3 DNA: TGTGCCAGCAGCTTTGATCTGACTACTTATTCCTACGAGCAGTACTTC; CDR3 protein: CASSFDLTTYSYEQYF
V gene: TRBV27; clone size: .; D gene: TRBD2; J gene: TRBJ2-7; CDR3 DNA: TGTGCCAGCAGGTCCATAGCGGGAAGGTACGAGCAGTACTTC; CDR3 protein: CASRSIAGRYEQYF
V gene: TRBV19; clone size: .; D gene: .; J gene: TRBJ2-1; CDR3 DNA: TGTGCCAGTAGTATGGGGCGAGTGGTCAGGGAGCAGTTCTTC; CDR3 protein: CASSMGRVVREQFF
V gene: TRBV7-6; clone size: .; D gene: .; J gene: TRBJ1-5; CDR3 DNA: TGTGCCAGCAGCTTAGTACAGGGCCAAAATCAGCCCCAGCATTTT; CDR3 protein: CASSLVQGQNQPQHF